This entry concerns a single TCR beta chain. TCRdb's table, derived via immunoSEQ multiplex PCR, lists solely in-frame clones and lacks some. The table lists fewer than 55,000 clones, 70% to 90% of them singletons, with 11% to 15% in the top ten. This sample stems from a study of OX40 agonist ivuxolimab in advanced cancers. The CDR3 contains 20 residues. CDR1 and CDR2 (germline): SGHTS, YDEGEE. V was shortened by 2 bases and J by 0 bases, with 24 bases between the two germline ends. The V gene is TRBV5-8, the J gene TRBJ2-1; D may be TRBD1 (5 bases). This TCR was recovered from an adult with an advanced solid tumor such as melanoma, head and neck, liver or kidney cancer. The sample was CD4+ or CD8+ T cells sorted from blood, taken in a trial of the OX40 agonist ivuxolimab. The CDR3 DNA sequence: TGTGCCAGCAGCTTTCAGGACAAGGAATTTCCCCTCAGCTCCTACAATGAGCAGTTCTTC. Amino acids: CASSFQDKEFPLSSYNEQFF.